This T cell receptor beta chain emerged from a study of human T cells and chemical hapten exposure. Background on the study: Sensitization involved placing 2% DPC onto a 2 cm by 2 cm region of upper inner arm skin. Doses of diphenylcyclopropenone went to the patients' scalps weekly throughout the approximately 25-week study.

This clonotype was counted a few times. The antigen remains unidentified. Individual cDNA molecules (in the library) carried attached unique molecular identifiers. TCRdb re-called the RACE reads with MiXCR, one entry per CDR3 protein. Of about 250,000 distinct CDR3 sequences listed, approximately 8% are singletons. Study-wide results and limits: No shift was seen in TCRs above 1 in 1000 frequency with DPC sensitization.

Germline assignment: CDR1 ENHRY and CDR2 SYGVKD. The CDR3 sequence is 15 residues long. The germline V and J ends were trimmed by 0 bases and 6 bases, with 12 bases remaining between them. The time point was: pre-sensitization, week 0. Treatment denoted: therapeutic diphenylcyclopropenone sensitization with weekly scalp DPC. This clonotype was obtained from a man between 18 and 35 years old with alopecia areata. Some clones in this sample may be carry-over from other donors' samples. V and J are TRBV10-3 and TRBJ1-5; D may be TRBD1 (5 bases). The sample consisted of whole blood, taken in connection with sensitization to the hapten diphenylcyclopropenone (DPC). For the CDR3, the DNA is TGTGCCATCAGTGAGTCGAAGGGGCAAAGTCAGCCCCAGCATTTT. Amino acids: CAISESKGQSQPQHF.